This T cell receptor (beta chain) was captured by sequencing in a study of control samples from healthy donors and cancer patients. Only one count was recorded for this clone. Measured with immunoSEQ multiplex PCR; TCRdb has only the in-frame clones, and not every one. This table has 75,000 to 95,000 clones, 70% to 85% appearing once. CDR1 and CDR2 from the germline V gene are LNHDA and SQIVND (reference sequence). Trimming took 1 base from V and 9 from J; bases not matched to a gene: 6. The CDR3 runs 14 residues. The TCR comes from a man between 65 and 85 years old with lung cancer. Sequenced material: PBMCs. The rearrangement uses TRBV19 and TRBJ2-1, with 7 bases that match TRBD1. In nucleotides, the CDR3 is TGTGCCAGTAGTATAGGACAGGGAACAGGTGAGCAGTTCTTC. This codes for CASSIGQGTGEQFF. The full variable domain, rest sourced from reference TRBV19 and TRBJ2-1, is DGGITQSPKYLFRKEGQNVTLSCEQNLNHDAMYWYRQDPGQGLRLIYYSQIVNDFQKGDIAEGYSVSREKKESFPLTVTSAQKNPTAFYLCASSIGQGTGEQFFGPGTRLTVL.